This TCR beta chain comes out of a study of T cells after yellow fever vaccination. TCRdb called the 5' RACE reads again in MiXCR, with one record for every CDR3 protein. In the table there are some 290,000 distinct CDR3 sequences, about 10% of which are singletons. Findings and caveats of the study: A large majority of primary-vaccination clones showed up again after the booster (about 96% CD4, roughly 88% CD8).

Remarks on this clonotype: Its antigen is undetermined.

The sample in question was CD4+ T cells sorted from PBMCs, obtained 45 days after the yellow fever booster vaccination. This TCR was recovered from a man in his late teens or twenties who received the YFV17D yellow fever vaccine.

The CDR3 sequence is CASSPTVGSTGELFF. In DNA form, the CDR3 reads TGTGCCAGCAGCCCAACGGTGGGGAGCACCGGGGAGCTGTTTTTT. The rearrangement joins TRBV9 to TRBJ2-2; D perhaps matches TRBD2 (5 bases). Germline loops: CDR1 SGDLS, CDR2 YYNGEE. This CDR3 comprises 15 residues. Trimming cost V 4 bases and J 4 bases, with 14 bases left between them.